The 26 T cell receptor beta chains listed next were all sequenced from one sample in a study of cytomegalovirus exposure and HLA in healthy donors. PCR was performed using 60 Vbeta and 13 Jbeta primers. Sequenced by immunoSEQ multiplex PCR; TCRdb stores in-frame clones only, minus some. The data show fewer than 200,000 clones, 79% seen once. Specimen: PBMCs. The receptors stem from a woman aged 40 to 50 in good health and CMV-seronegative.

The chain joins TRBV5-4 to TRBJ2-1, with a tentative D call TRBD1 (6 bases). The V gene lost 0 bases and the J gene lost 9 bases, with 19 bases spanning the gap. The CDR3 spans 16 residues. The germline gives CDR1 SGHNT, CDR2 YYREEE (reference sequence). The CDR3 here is CASSLEQTGGGGEQFF. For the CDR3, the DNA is TGTGCCAGCAGCTTGGAGCAGACAGGAGGCGGAGGTGAGCAGTTCTTC.

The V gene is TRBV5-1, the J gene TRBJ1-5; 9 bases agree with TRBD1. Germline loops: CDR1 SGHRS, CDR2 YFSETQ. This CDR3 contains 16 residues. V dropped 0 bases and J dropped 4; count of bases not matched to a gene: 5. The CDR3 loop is CASSLGDRDGNQPQHF. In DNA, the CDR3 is TGCGCCAGCAGCTTGGGGGACAGGGACGGGAATCAGCCCCAGCATTTT.

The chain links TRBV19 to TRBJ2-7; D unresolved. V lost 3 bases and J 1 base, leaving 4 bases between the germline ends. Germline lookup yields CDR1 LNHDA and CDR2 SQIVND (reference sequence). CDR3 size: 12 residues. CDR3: CASSMRSYEQYF. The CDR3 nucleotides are TGTGCCAGTAGTATGAGGTCCTACGAGCAGTACTTC.

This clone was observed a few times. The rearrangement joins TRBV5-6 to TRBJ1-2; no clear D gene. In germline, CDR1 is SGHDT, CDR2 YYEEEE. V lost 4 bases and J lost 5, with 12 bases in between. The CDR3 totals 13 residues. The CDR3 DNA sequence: TGTGCCAGCAGCCCATCCCGGTTGTATGGCTACACCTTC. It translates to CASSPSRLYGYTF.

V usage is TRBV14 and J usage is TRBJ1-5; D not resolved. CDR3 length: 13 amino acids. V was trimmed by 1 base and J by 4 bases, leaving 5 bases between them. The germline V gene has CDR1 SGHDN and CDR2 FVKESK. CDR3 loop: CASSQGLNQPQHF. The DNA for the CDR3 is TGTGCCAGCAGCCAAGGTCTGAATCAGCCCCAGCATTTT.

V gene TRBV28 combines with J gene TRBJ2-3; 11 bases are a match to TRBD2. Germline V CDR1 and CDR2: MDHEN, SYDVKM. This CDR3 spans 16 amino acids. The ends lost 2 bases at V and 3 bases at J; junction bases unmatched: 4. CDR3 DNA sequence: TGTGCCAGCAGTTTAGGGGCTAGCGGGAGGACAGATACGCAGTATTTT. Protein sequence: CASSLGASGRTDTQYF.

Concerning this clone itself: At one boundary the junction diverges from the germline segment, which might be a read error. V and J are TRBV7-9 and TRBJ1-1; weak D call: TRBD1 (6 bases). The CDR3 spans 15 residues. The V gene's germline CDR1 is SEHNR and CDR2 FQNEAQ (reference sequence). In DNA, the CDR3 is TGTTCCAGCAGCTTAGATCACAGGGTGGGTTCTGAAGCTTTCTTT. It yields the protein CSSSLDHRVGSEAFF.

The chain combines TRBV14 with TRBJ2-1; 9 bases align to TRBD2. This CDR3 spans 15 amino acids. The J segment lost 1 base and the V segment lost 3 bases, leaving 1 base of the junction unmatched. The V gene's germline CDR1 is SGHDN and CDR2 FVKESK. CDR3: CASSQSGRSYNEQFF. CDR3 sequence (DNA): TGTGCCAGCAGCCAGAGCGGGAGGTCCTACAATGAGCAGTTCTTC.

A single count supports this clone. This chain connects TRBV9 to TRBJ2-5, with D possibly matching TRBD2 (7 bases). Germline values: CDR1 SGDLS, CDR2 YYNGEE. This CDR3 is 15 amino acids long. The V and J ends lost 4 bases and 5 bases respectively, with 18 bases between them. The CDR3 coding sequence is TGTGCCAGCAGCCCCCGTGGGAGGGGGGGGGAGACCCAGTACTTC. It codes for CASSPRGRGGETQYF.

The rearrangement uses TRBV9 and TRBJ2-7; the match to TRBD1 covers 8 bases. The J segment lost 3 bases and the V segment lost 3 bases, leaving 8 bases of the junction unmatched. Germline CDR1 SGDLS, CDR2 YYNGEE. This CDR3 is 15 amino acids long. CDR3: CASSAGGQAFYEQYF. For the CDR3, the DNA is TGTGCCAGCAGCGCCGGGGGACAGGCATTCTACGAGCAGTACTTC. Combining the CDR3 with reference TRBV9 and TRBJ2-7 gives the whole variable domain DSGVTQTPKHLITATGQRVTLRCSPRSGDLSVYWYQQSLDQGLQFLIQYYNGEERAKGNILERFSAQQFPDLHSELNLSSLELGDSALYFCASSAGGQAFYEQYFGPGTRLTVT.

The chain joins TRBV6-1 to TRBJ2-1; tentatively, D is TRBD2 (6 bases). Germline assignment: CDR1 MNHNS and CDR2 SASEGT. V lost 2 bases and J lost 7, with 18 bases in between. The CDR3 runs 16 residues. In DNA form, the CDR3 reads TGTGCCAGCAGTGAATTTTGGGGCGGGATTAAGAATGAGCAGTTCTTC. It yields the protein CASSEFWGGIKNEQFF.

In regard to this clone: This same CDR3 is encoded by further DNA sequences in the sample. CDR3 in DNA: TGTGCCAGCAGCCACGGAGTGAGCCGAGGGGAGCAGTACTTC. As protein: CASSHGVSRGEQYF. The chain links TRBV11-2 to TRBJ2-7, with D tentatively TRBD2 (5 bases). Germline loops: CDR1 SGHAT, CDR2 FQNNGV. V lost 5 bases and J lost 7, with 18 bases in between. CDR3 length: 14 residues.

CDR3 sequence reads: CASSDRDRVNNEQFF. DNA for the CDR3: TGCGCCAGCAGTGATAGGGACAGGGTCAACAATGAGCAGTTCTTC. The chain carries TRBV10-1 and TRBJ2-1; 9 positions agree with TRBD1. V dropped 3 bases and J dropped 5; count of bases not matched to a gene: 5. CDR1 and CDR2 (germline): WNHNN, SYGVQD (reference sequence). This CDR3 comprises 15 residues.

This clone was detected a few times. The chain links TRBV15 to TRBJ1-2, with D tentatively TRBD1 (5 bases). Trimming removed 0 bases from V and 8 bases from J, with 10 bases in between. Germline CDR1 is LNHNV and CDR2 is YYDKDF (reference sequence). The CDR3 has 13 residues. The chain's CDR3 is CATSRDRVGGYTF. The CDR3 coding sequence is TGTGCCACCAGCAGAGACAGGGTCGGGGGCTACACCTTC.

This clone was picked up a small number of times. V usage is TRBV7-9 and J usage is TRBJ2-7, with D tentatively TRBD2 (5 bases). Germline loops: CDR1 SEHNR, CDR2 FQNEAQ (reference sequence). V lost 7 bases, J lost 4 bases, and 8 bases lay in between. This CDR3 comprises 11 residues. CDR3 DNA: TGTGCCAGCACGGAGGAGTACGAGCAGTACTTC. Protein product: CASTEEYEQYF.

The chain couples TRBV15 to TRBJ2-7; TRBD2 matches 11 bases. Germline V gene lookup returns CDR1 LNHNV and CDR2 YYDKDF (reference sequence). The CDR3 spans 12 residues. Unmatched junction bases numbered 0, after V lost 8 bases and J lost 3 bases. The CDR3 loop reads CATGTSGYEQYF. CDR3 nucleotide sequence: TGTGCCACCGGGACTAGCGGCTACGAGCAGTACTTC.

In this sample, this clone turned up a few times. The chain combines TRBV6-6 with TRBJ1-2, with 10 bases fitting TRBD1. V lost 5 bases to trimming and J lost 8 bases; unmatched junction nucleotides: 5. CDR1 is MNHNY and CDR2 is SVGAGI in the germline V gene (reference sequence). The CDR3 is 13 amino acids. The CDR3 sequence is CASSTPTGGGYTF. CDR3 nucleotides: TGTGCCAGCAGTACTCCGACAGGGGGCGGCTACACCTTC.

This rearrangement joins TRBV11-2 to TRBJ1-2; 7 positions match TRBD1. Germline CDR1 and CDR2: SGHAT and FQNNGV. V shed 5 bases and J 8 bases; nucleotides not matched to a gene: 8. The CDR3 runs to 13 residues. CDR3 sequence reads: CASSLDRAWGYTF. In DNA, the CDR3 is TGTGCCAGCAGCCTCGACAGGGCCTGGGGCTACACCTTC.

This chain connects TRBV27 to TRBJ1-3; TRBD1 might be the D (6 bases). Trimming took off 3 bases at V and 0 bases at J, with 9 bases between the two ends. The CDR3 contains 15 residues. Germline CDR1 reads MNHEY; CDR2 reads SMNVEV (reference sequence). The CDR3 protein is CASSLDRFSGNTIYF. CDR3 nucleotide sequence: TGTGCCAGCAGTTTGGACAGATTCTCTGGAAACACCATATATTTT.

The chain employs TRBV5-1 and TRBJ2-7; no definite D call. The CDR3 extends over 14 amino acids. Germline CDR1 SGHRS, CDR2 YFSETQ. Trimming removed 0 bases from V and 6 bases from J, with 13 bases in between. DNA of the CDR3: TGCGCCAGCAGCTTGGGAGGTACCGAACGCGAGCAGTACTTC. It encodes CASSLGGTEREQYF.

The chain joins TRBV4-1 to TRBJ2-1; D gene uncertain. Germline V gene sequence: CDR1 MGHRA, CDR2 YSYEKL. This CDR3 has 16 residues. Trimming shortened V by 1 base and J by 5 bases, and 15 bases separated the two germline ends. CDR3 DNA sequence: TGCGCCAGCAGCCAAGCAACCCTACTATTCAACAATGAGCAGTTCTTC. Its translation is CASSQATLLFNNEQFF.

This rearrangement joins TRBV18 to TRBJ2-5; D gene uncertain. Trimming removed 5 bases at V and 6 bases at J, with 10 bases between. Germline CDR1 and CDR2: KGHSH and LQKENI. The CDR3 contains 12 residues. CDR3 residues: CASSAQEKTQYF. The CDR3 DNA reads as TGTGCCAGCTCAGCTCAAGAGAAGACCCAGTACTTC.

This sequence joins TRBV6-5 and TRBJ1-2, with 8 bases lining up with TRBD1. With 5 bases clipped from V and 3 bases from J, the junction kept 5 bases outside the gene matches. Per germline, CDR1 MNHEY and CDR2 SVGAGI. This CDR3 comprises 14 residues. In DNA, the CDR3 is TGTGCCAGCAGTGCCCTGGACAGGGACTATGGCTACACCTTC. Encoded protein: CASSALDRDYGYTF.

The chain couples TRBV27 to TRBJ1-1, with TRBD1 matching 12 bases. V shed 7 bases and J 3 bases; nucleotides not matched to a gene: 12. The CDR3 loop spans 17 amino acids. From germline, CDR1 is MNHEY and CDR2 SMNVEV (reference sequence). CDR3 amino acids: CASTPWRDRGLDTEAFF. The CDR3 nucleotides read TGTGCCAGCACCCCCTGGAGGGACAGGGGGCTGGACACTGAAGCTTTCTTT.

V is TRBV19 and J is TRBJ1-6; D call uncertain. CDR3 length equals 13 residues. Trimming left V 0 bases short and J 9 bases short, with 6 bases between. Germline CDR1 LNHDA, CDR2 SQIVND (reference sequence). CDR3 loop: CASSIERVSPLHF. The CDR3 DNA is TGTGCCAGTAGTATAGAGAGGGTTTCACCCCTCCACTTT.

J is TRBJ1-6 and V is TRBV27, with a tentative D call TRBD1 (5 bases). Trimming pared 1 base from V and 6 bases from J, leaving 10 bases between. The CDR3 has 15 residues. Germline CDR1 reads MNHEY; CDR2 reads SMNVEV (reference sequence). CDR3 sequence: CASSLLTRVNSPLHF. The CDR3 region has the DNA TGTGCCAGCAGTTTATTAACCAGGGTTAATTCACCCCTCCACTTT.